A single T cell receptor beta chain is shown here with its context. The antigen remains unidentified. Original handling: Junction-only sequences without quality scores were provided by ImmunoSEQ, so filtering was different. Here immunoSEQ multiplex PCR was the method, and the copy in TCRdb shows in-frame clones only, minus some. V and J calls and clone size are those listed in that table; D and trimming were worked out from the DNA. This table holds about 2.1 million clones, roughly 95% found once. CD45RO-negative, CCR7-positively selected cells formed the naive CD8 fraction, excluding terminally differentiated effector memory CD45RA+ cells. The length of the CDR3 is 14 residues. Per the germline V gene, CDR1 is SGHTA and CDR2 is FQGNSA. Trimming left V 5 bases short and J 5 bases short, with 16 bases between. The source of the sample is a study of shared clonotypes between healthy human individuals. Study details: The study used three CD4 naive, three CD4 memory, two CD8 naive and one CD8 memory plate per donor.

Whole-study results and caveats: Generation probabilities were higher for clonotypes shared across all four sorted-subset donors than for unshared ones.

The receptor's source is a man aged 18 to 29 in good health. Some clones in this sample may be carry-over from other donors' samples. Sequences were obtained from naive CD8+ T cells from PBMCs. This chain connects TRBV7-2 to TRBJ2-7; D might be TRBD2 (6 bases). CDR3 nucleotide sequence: TGTGCCAGCAGCCCATCTAGCGATCACAACGAGCAGTACTTC. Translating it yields CASSPSSDHNEQYF.